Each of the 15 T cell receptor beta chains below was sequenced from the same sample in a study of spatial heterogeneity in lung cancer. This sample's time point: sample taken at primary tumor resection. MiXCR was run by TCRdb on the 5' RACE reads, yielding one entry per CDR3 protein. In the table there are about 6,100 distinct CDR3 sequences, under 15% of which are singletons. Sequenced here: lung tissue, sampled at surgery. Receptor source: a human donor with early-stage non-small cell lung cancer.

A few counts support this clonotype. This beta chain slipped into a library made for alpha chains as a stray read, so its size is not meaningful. CDR3 loop: CASRSGNFYEQYF. CDR3 sequence (DNA): TGTGCCAGCAGATCCGGGAACTTCTACGAGCAGTACTTC. The chain links TRBV6-5 to TRBJ2-7; the D gene is possibly TRBD2 (5 bases). The germline V gene encodes CDR1 MNHEY and CDR2 SVGAGI. The CDR3 length is 13 residues. Trimming took off 6 bases at V and 3 bases at J, with 12 bases between the two ends.

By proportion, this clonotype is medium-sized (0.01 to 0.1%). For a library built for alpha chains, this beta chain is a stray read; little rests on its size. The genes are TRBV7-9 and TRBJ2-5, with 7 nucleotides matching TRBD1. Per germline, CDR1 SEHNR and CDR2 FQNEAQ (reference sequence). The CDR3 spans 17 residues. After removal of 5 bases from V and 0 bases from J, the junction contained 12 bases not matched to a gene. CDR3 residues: CASSQQGYRGNQETQYF. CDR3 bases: TGTGCCAGCAGCCAGCAGGGGTACAGGGGAAACCAAGAGACCCAGTACTTC.

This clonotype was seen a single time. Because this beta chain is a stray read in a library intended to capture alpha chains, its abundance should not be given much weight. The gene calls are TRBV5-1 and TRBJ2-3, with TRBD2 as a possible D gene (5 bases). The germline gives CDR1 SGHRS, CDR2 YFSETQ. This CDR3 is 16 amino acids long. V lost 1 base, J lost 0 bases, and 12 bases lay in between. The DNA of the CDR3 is TGCGCCAGCAGCTTGAATGGACGGACTAGCACAGATACGCAGTATTTT. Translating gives CASSLNGRTSTDTQYF.

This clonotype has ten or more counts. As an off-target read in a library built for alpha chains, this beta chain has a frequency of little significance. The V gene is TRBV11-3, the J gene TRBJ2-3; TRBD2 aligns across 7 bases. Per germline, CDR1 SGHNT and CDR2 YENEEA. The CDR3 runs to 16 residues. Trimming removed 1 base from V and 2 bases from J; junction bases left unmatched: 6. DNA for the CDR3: TGTGCCAGCAGCTTAGTCCCGGGGGGTCACACAGATACGCAGTATTTT. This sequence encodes CASSLVPGGHTDTQYF.

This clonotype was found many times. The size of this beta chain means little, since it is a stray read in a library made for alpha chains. CDR3 sequence (DNA): TGTGCCAGCAGCGTAGGAGCTGGACTAGCGACAGATACGCAGTATTTT. Amino acids: CASSVGAGLATDTQYF. The chain carries TRBV9 and TRBJ2-3, with 9 bases matching TRBD2. Losses at the gene ends were 0 bases for V and 3 bases for J; bases not matched to a gene: 5. CDR1 SGDLS and CDR2 YYNGEE come from the germline V gene. CDR3 length equals 16 residues.

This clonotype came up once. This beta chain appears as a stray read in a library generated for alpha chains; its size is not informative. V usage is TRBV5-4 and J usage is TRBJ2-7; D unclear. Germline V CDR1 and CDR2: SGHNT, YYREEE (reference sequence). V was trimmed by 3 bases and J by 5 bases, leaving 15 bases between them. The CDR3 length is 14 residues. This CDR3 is CASSSWVLSDEQYF. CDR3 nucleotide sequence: TGTGCCAGCAGCTCTTGGGTCTTGAGCGACGAGCAGTACTTC.

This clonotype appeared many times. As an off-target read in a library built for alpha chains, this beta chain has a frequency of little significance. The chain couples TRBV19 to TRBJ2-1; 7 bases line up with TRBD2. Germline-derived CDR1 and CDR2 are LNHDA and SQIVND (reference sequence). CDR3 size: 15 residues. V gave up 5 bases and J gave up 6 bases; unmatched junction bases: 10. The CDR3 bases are TGTGCCAGTAGTTTAAAGCGGGACTTGTTCAATGAGCAGTTCTTC. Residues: CASSLKRDLFNEQFF.

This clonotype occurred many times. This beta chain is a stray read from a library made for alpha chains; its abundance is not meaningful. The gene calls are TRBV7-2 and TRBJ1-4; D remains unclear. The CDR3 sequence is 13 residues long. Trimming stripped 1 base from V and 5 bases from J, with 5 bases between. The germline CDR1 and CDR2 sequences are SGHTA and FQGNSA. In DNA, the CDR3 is TGTGCCAGCAGCTTAGAACTCAATGAAAAACTGTTTTTT. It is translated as CASSLELNEKLFF.

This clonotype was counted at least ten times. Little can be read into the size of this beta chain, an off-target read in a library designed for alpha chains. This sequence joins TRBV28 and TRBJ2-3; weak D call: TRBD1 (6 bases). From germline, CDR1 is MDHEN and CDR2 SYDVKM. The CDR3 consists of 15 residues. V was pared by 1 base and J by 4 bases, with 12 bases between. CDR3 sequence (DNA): TGTGCCAGCAGTTTATTCTCAGGGGTGGCAGATACGCAGTATTTT. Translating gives CASSLFSGVADTQYF.

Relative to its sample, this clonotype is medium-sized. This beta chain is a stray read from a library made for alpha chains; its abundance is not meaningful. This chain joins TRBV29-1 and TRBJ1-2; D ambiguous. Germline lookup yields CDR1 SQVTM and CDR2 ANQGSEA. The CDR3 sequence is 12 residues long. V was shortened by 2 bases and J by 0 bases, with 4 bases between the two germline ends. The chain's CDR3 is CSVETANYGYTF. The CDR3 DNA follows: TGCAGCGTTGAAACAGCTAACTATGGCTACACCTTC.

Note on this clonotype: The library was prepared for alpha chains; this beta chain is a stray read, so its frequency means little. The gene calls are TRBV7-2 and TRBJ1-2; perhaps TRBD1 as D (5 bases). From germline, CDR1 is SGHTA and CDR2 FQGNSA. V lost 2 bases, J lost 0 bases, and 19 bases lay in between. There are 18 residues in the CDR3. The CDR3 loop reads CASSLPLLTASANYGYTF. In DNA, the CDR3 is TGTGCCAGCAGCTTACCCCTACTGACAGCTTCAGCTAACTATGGCTACACCTTC.

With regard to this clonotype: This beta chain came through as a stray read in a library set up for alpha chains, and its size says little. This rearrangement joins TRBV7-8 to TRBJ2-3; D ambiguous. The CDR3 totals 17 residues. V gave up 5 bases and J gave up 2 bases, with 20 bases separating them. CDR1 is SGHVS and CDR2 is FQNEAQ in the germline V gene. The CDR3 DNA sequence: TGTGCCAGCAGCCCTGATTGGCAGACCTCTCCCACAGATACGCAGTATTTT. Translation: CASSPDWQTSPTDTQYF.

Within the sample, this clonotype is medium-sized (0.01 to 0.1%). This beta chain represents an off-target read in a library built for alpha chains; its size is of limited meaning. The CDR3 DNA reads TGTGCCAGCAGTTGGACAGGGGAGTACTCTGGGGCCAACGTCCTGACTTTC. Amino acids: CASSWTGEYSGANVLTF. This chain connects TRBV6-1 to TRBJ2-6; 9 positions agree with TRBD1. Per the germline V gene, CDR1 is MNHNS and CDR2 is SASEGT. V dropped 5 bases and J dropped 0; count of bases not matched to a gene: 5. This CDR3 contains 17 residues.

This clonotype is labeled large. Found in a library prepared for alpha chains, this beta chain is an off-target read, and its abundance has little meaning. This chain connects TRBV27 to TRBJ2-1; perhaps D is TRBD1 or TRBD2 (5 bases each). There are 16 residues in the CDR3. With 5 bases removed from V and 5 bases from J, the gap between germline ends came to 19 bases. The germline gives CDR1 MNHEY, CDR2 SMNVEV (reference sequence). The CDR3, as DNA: TGTGCCAGCAGTCAGAATAGCGTCGGGACGAACAATGAGCAGTTCTTC. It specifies CASSQNSVGTNNEQFF.

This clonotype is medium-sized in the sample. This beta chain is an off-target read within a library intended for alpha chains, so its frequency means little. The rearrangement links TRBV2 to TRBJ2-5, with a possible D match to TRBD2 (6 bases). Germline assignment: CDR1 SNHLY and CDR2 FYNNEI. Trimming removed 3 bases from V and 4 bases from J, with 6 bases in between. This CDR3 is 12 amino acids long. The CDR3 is CASSDGGETQYF. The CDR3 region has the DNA TGTGCCAGCAGTGACGGGGGAGAGACCCAGTACTTC.